These 11 T cell receptor beta chains were all obtained from the same sample, sequenced in a study of blood T cells in healthy people across ages. Together with a sample-barcoded 5' primer, a J-beta primer mix was included in a second PCR lasting 7 to 11 cycles. TCRdb reprocessed the 5' RACE reads via MiXCR and lists one record per CDR3 protein. The sample has some 1.5 million distinct CDR3 sequences; 35% to 45% are singletons. The material sequenced was blood. These receptor sequences come from a woman in her late teens or twenties in good health.

The rearrangement uses TRBV6-6 and TRBJ2-7; D perhaps matches TRBD1 (5 bases). Trimming shortened V by 7 bases and J by 4 bases, and 17 bases separated the two germline ends. Germline-derived CDR1 and CDR2 are MNHNY and SVGAGI (reference sequence). The CDR3 has 14 amino acids. The CDR3 loop reads CASTMLGAKYEQYF. CDR3 nucleotides: TGTGCCAGCACCATGTTAGGGGCGAAGTACGAGCAGTACTTC.

The sample holds a few counts of this clonotype. The J gene is TRBJ2-5, the V gene TRBV9, with D hard to call. Between the trimmed V and J ends, which lost 5 bases and 11 bases, there was a span of 13 bases. In germline, CDR1 is SGDLS, CDR2 YYNGEE. There are 11 residues in the CDR3. CDR3 sequence: CASSANNEQYF. CDR3 nucleotides: TGTGCCAGCAGTGCGAACAATGAGCAGTACTTC.

As concerns this clonotype: Germline is not matched at one junction end, which may reflect a read error. The V call is TRBV5-1, the J call TRBJ2-3, with 9 bases fitting TRBD2. This CDR3 is 17 amino acids long. Germline CDR1 and CDR2: SGHRS and YFSETQ. The CDR3 region has the DNA TGCGCCAGCAGCTTGGTCCCCCAGGGGACTAGCACAGATACGCAGTACTTT. Its protein is CASSLVPQGTSTDTQYF.

The sample holds a few counts of this clonotype. The chain combines TRBV7-2 with TRBJ2-3; TRBD2 matches at 10 bases. This CDR3 region has 18 residues. V lost 1 base and J lost 5; bases outside the gene matches: 12. Germline CDR1 is SGHTA and CDR2 is FQGNSA. CDR3 residues: CASSLVRSSGGAEDTQYF. The CDR3 DNA sequence: TGTGCCAGCAGCTTAGTACGATCGAGCGGGGGGGCAGAAGATACGCAGTATTTT.

The chain has TRBV7-9 and TRBJ2-2; D uncertain. Germline assignment: CDR1 SEHNR and CDR2 FQNEAQ (reference sequence). V dropped 5 bases and J dropped 4 bases, with 11 bases sitting between them. CDR3 length equals 14 residues. The CDR3 DNA reads TGTGCCAGCAGCCCTAAAACGCCCACCGGGGAGCTGTTTTTT. Translation: CASSPKTPTGELFF.

V is TRBV20-1 and J is TRBJ2-3; D might be TRBD1 or TRBD2, each matching 5 bases. Germline V gene data show CDR1 as DFQATT and CDR2 as SNEGSKA (reference sequence). The CDR3 loop spans 13 amino acids. The CDR3 nucleotides read TGCAGGGCCTCTCTGGGGGGCACAGATACGCAGTATTTT. This translates into CRASLGGTDTQYF.

The sample holds a few counts of this clonotype. The J gene is TRBJ2-1, the V gene TRBV9; 12 bases map to TRBD2. The CDR3 extends over 15 amino acids. Trimming cost V 3 bases and J 9 bases; bases outside gene matches: 7. Germline CDR1 is SGDLS and CDR2 is YYNGEE. CDR3: CASSARTSGTAEQFF. The CDR3 nucleotides read TGTGCCAGCAGCGCCCGGACTAGCGGGACAGCTGAGCAGTTCTTC.

Remarks on this clonotype: With a much larger clone just one base away, this may be a read error. The genes are TRBV4-1 and TRBJ2-1; 10 nucleotides align to TRBD1. V lost 0 bases, J lost 4 bases, and 6 bases stayed unmatched. The germline V gene has CDR1 MGHRA and CDR2 YSYEKL. This CDR3 contains 17 residues. The CDR3 spells CASSQDRRQGAYNEQFF. CDR3 bases: TGCGCCAGCAGCCAAGATCGTAGACAGGGGGCTTACAATGAGCAGTTCTTC.

This clonotype was found a few times. This rearrangement joins TRBV6-5 to TRBJ1-1; no clear D gene. Germline CDR1 MNHEY, CDR2 SVGAGI. V shed 8 bases and J shed 12 bases, with 13 bases lying between them. This CDR3 has 10 residues. DNA for the CDR3: TGTGCCAGCGGGTGGCCGGATCCTTTCTTT. The encoded protein is CASGWPDPFF.

The V and J genes are TRBV11-2 and TRBJ2-7, with TRBD1 matching over 7 bases. The V and J ends lost 2 bases and 4 bases, in that order; junction bases with no gene match: 5. The CDR3 is 14 residues long. CDR1 is SGHAT and CDR2 is FQNNGV in the germline V gene. The CDR3 bases are TGTGCCAGCAGCTTATACAGGGGTCAATACGAGCAGTACTTC. Encoded protein: CASSLYRGQYEQYF. The full variable domain, in which reference TRBV11-2 and TRBJ2-7 provide the parts outside the CDR3, is EAGVAQSPRYKIIEKRQSVAFWCNPISGHATLYWYQQILGQGPKLLIQFQNNGVVDDSQLPKDRFSAERLKGVDSTLKIQPAKLEDSAVYLCASSLYRGQYEQYFGPGTRLTVT.

The chain has TRBV27 and TRBJ2-1; D perhaps matches TRBD1 (6 bases). CDR3 length equals 13 residues. Germline V lookup: CDR1 MNHEY, CDR2 SMNVEV (reference sequence). V was clipped by 5 bases and J by 8 bases, with 13 bases between them. CDR3 nucleotide sequence: TGTGCCAGCAGTCGACAGGCTAAGGATGAGCAGTTCTTC. Translated, it gives CASSRQAKDEQFF.